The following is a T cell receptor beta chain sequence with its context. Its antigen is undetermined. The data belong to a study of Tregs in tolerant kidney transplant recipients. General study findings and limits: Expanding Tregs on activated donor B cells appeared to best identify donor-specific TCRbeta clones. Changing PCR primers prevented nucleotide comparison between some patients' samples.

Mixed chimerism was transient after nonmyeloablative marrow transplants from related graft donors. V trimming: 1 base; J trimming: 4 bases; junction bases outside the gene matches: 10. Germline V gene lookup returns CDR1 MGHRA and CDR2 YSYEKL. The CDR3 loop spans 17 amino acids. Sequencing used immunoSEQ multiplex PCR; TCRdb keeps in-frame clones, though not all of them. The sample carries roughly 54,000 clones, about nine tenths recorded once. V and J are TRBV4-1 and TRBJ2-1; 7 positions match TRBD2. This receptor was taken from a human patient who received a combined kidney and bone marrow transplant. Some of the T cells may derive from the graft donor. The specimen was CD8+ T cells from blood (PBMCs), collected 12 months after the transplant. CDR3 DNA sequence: TGCGCCAGCAGCCAAGGGATGGCGGGGGAAGGGTACAATGAGCAGTTCTTC. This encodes CASSQGMAGEGYNEQFF.